This entry lists 19 T cell receptor beta chains sequenced from one sample in a study of shared clonotypes between healthy human individuals. Profiling relied on immunoSEQ multiplex PCR, and the TCRdb table lists in-frame clones only, not all of them. The profile shows some 500,000 clones, roughly four fifths of them singletons. The sequenced sample was PBMCs. Receptors were obtained from a woman between 35 and 50 years old in good health. Some clones in this sample may be carry-over from other donors' samples.

The chain combines TRBV28 with TRBJ2-5; D is unclear. CDR3 length: 16 amino acids. Germline CDR1 is MDHEN and CDR2 is SYDVKM. Trimming cost V 1 base and J 2 bases, with 14 bases left between them. The CDR3: CASSLSGSPPQETQYF. CDR3 coding DNA: TGTGCCAGCAGTTTATCCGGGTCACCTCCGCAAGAGACCCAGTACTTC.

The sample holds many counts of this clone. This chain links TRBV7-2 with TRBJ2-7, with 9 nucleotides matching TRBD1. In germline, CDR1 is SGHTA, CDR2 FQGNSA. This CDR3 region has 17 residues. V shed 2 bases, J shed 3 bases, and the junction held 11 bases outside the gene matches. CDR3: CASSLWPPGQGIYEQYF. The CDR3 region has the DNA TGTGCCAGCAGCTTATGGCCCCCGGGACAGGGTATCTACGAGCAGTACTTC.

This rearrangement joins TRBV5-1 to TRBJ1-1; D is perhaps TRBD1 (5 bases). Germline V gives CDR1 SGHRS, CDR2 YFSETQ. The CDR3 contains 13 residues. Trimming cost V 5 bases and J 1 base, with 9 bases left between them. CDR3 loop: CASRNQGNTEAFF. For the CDR3, the DNA is TGCGCCAGCAGAAACCAGGGGAACACTGAAGCTTTCTTT.

The J gene is TRBJ2-5, the V gene TRBV15, with 9 bases aligning to TRBD1. CDR3 length equals 15 residues. The trim removed 0 bases at V and 4 bases at J, leaving 3 bases unmatched. Per the germline V gene, CDR1 is LNHNV and CDR2 is YYDKDF (reference sequence). CDR3 nucleotides: TGTGCCACCAGCAGAGACGGACAGGGGCGAGAGACCCAGTACTTC. Its protein is CATSRDGQGRETQYF.

This chain links TRBV7-2 with TRBJ2-7; TRBD1 agrees at 8 bases. CDR1 is SGHTA, CDR2 FQGNSA, per germline. Losses at the gene ends were 4 bases for V and 0 bases for J; bases not matched to a gene: 8. The CDR3 has 16 amino acids. CDR3 nucleotides: TGTGCCAGCAGCTACTTACCGGGACAGGCCTCCTACGAGCAGTACTTC. This codes for CASSYLPGQASYEQYF.

On this clone: With a much larger clone just one base away, this may be a read error. The chain has TRBV19 and TRBJ2-7, with D unresolved. Per germline, CDR1 LNHDA and CDR2 SQIVND (reference sequence). CDR3 length: 13 residues. The chain's CDR3 is CASSSTLSCEQYF. In DNA, the CDR3 is TGTGCCAGTAGTTCCACTTTATCCTGCGAGCAGTACTTC.

This clone was recorded only once. This sequence joins TRBV28 and TRBJ1-5, with 7 bases that match TRBD1. CDR1 MDHEN and CDR2 SYDVKM come from the germline V gene. This CDR3 is 15 amino acids long. Unmatched junction bases numbered 9, after V lost 3 bases and J lost 7 bases. The CDR3: CASSFQGTVGQPQHF. The CDR3 coding sequence is TGTGCCAGCAGTTTCCAAGGGACAGTGGGGCAGCCCCAGCATTTT.

The chain couples TRBV6-6 to TRBJ2-3; 7 positions match TRBD1. With V trimmed by 6 bases and J by 2 bases, 11 bases remained unmatched. In germline, CDR1 is MNHNY, CDR2 SVGAGI (reference sequence). This CDR3 has 16 residues. CDR3 amino acids: CASSQGLGTDTDTQYF. In DNA form, the CDR3 reads TGTGCCAGCAGCCAGGGCTTGGGGACAGACACAGATACGCAGTATTTT.

The J gene is TRBJ2-7, the V gene TRBV7-6, with a possible D match to TRBD1 (6 bases). The germline V gene has CDR1 SGHVS and CDR2 FNYEAQ. The CDR3 has 18 residues. Trimming removed 2 bases at V and 2 bases at J, with 22 bases between. The DNA of the CDR3 is TGTGCCAGCAGCTTACGGTCCCAAACAGGGCCCGAGACCTACGAGCAGTACTTC. It codes for CASSLRSQTGPETYEQYF.

Remarks on this clone: A far more abundant clone sits one base away, making this likely a read error. The chain recombines TRBV19 with TRBJ1-1; D not certain. This CDR3 has 13 residues. Germline V CDR1 and CDR2: LNHDA, SQIVND (reference sequence). V was clipped by 3 bases and J by 0 bases, with 5 bases between them. CDR3 amino acids: CASSMWMNTEAFF. The CDR3 region has the DNA TGTGCCAGTAGTATGTGGATGAACACTGAAGCTTTCTTT.

The CDR3 region is CASSFQGHTEAFF. CDR3 bases: TGTGCCAGCAGCTTTCAGGGCCACACTGAAGCTTTCTTT. The V call is TRBV11-3, the J call TRBJ1-1; a possible D gene is TRBD1 (5 bases). V lost 3 bases, J lost 3 bases, and 8 bases lay in between. Looked up from germline, CDR1 is SGHNT and CDR2 is YENEEA. The CDR3 has 13 residues.

Worth noting for this clone: Other DNA sequences of this sample code for an identical CDR3. The chain employs TRBV9 and TRBJ2-6, with D hard to call. Trimming took off 0 bases at V and 0 bases at J, with 4 bases between the two ends. This CDR3 comprises 15 residues. CDR1 SGDLS and CDR2 YYNGEE come from the germline V gene. The CDR3 coding sequence is TGTGCCAGCAGCGTAGGGGGCTCTGGGGCCAACGTCCTGACTTTC. Translating it yields CASSVGGSGANVLTF.

The V and J genes are TRBV27 and TRBJ1-4, with 8 bases lining up with TRBD1. Germline CDR1 is MNHEY and CDR2 is SMNVEV (reference sequence). This CDR3 has 15 amino acids. J lost 7 bases, V lost 5 bases, and 9 bases had no gene match. CDR3 amino acids: CASSGRQGFGEKLFF. CDR3 in DNA: TGTGCCAGCAGTGGCAGACAGGGGTTCGGTGAAAAACTGTTTTTT.

V usage is TRBV2 and J usage is TRBJ1-4; D remains unclear. Trimming shortened V by 5 bases and J by 0 bases, and 7 bases separated the two germline ends. CDR3 length equals 14 residues. CDR1 is SNHLY and CDR2 is FYNNEI in the germline V gene. CDR3 nucleotide sequence: TGTGCCAGCAGTTCCCTCGCAACTAATGAAAAACTGTTTTTT. Its protein product is CASSSLATNEKLFF.

This clone occurred many times. Different DNA sequences within this sample yield the same CDR3. V gene TRBV6-5 combines with J gene TRBJ1-3, with TRBD1 identical over 8 bases. V was pared by 2 bases and J by 4 bases, with 1 base of the junction left unmatched. CDR3 length equals 14 residues. The germline V gene has CDR1 MNHEY and CDR2 SVGAGI. CDR3 amino acids: CASSYRTGGNTIYF. CDR3 nucleotide sequence: TGTGCCAGCAGTTACCGGACAGGGGGAAACACCATATATTTT.

The V gene is TRBV6-5, the J gene TRBJ2-7, with D tentatively TRBD2 (5 bases). CDR3 size: 15 residues. Between the trimmed V and J ends, which lost 6 bases and 0 bases, there was a span of 15 bases. CDR1 and CDR2 from the germline V gene are MNHEY and SVGAGI. Here the CDR3 DNA reads TGTGCCAGCAGGGTCAGGACTCAAAGCTCCTACGAGCAGTACTTC. Protein product: CASRVRTQSSYEQYF.

The V and J genes are TRBV2 and TRBJ2-1; unclear D gene. CDR3 length: 13 amino acids. Between the trimmed V and J ends, which lost 3 bases and 7 bases, there was a span of 10 bases. Germline assignment: CDR1 SNHLY and CDR2 FYNNEI. CDR3 in DNA: TGTGCCAGCAGTGATGAGACCACTAATGAGCAGTTCTTC. This sequence encodes CASSDETTNEQFF.

The chain is built from TRBV28 and TRBJ2-1, with TRBD1 identical over 8 bases. V was pared by 6 bases and J by 7 bases, with 11 bases of the junction left unmatched. Germline V lookup: CDR1 MDHEN, CDR2 SYDVKM. The CDR3 runs to 15 residues. Here the CDR3 reads CASRKGQGGLNEQFF. The CDR3 DNA sequence: TGTGCCAGCAGGAAAGGACAGGGCGGATTAAATGAGCAGTTCTTC.

Note on this clone: A junction end diverges from the germline sequence, so it may reflect a read error. The chain links TRBV5-6 to TRBJ2-1; the D gene is possibly TRBD2 (5 bases). The length of the CDR3 is 13 residues. Germline loops: CDR1 SGHDT, CDR2 YYEEEE. CDR3 region: CASSRGLVNERFF. CDR3 coding DNA: TGTGCCAGCAGCCGCGGACTTGTCAATGAGCGGTTCTTC.